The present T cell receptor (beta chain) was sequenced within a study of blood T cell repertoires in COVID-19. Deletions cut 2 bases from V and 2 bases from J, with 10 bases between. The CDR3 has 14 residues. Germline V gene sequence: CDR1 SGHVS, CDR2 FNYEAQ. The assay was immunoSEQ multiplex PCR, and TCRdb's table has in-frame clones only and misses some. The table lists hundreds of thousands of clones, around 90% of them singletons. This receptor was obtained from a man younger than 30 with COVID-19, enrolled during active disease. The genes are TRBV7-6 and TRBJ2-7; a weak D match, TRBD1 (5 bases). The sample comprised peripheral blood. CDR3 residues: CASSLFQGTYEQYF. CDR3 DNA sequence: TGTGCCAGCAGCTTATTCCAGGGTACCTACGAGCAGTACTTC.